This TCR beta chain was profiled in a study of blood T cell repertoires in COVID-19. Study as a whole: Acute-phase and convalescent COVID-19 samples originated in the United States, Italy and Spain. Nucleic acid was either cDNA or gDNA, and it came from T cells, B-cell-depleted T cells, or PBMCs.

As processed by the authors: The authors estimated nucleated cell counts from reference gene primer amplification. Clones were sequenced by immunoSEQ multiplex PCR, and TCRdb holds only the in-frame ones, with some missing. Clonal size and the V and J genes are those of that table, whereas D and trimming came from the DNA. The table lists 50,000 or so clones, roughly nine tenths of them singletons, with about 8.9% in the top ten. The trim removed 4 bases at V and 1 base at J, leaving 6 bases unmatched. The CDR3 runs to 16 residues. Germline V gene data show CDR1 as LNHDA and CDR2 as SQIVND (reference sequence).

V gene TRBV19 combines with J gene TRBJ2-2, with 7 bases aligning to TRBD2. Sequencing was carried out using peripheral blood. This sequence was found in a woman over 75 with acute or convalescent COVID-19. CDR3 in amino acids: CASSTSGIGNTGELFF. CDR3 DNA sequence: TGTGCCAGTAGTACCAGCGGGATCGGGAACACCGGGGAGCTGTTTTTT.